The 25 T cell receptor beta chains below were found in one sample sequenced in a study of cytomegalovirus exposure and HLA in healthy donors. PCR was performed using 60 Vbeta and 13 Jbeta primers. Sequencing was performed with immunoSEQ multiplex PCR; in TCRdb, only in-frame clones are kept and a portion is missing. The sample yields approximately 110,000 clones, approximately 78% seen once. The sample comprised PBMCs. Every receptor here comes from a man between 40 and 49 years old in good health and CMV-seronegative.

J is TRBJ1-2 and V is TRBV19; no clear D gene. This CDR3 region has 14 residues. V was trimmed by 7 bases and J by 6 bases, leaving 18 bases between them. Looked up from germline, CDR1 is LNHDA and CDR2 is SQIVND (reference sequence). In DNA, the CDR3 is TGTGCCAGTAATCCGGATTCAAGGAGAAATGGCTACACCTTC. Translating it yields CASNPDSRRNGYTF.

V usage is TRBV5-6 and J usage is TRBJ2-2; the D is unclear. The CDR3 contains 15 residues. From germline, CDR1 is SGHDT and CDR2 YYEEEE. Trimming cost V 0 bases and J 0 bases, with 6 bases left between them. CDR3 sequence: CASSLVPANTGELFF. CDR3 in DNA: TGTGCCAGCAGCTTGGTACCAGCGAACACCGGGGAGCTGTTTTTT. Drawing the rest from reference TRBV5-6 and TRBJ2-2, the complete variable domain is DAGVTQSPTHLIKTRGQQVTLRCSPKSGHDTVSWYQQALGQGPQFIFQYYEEEERQRGNFPDRFSGHQFPNYSSELNVNALLLGDSALYLCASSLVPANTGELFFGEGSRLTVL.

This clone was detected only a few times. The chain employs TRBV10-3 and TRBJ2-1; D possibly corresponds to TRBD2 (8 bases). V lost 4 bases, J lost 6 bases, and 19 bases lay in between. The CDR3 consists of 16 residues. The germline V gene has CDR1 ENHRY and CDR2 SYGVKD. The CDR3 region is CAISVRDSGGGNEQFF. In nucleotides, the CDR3 is TGTGCCATCAGTGTTAGGGACAGCGGGGGAGGCAATGAGCAGTTCTTC.

This clone was seen more than once but under ten times. DNA for the CDR3: TGTGCCAGCAGTTTCCTCGGCGGGGGGCAAGATACGCAGTATTTT. Translation: CASSFLGGGQDTQYF. This sequence joins TRBV27 and TRBJ2-3; 8 bases match TRBD2. Germline CDR1 and CDR2: MNHEY and SMNVEV (reference sequence). The junction had 7 bases not matched to a gene; V was cut back by 3 bases and J by 5 bases. The CDR3 runs 15 residues.

This clone was observed a single time. This chain links TRBV7-9 with TRBJ1-5; TRBD1 is a possible D gene (6 bases). Per germline, CDR1 SEHNR and CDR2 FQNEAQ (reference sequence). The length of the CDR3 is 12 residues. CDR3 region: CSGQQGGQPQHF. CDR3 DNA: TGTTCCGGCCAACAGGGCGGGCAGCCCCAGCATTTT.

The chain links TRBV27 to TRBJ1-1; D is unresolved. Trimming stripped 3 bases from V and 1 base from J, with 6 bases between. Germline assignment: CDR1 MNHEY and CDR2 SMNVEV (reference sequence). This CDR3 is built from 13 residues. CDR3 protein: CASSFNPNTEAFF. The CDR3 DNA reads as TGTGCCAGCAGTTTTAATCCGAACACTGAAGCTTTCTTT.

With respect to this clone: A read error may account for a junction end that differs from germline. The chain combines TRBV7-9 with TRBJ2-1; 11 bases match TRBD2. The CDR3 is made up of 15 amino acids. Looked up from germline, CDR1 is SEHNR and CDR2 is FQNEAQ (reference sequence). For the CDR3, the DNA is TGTTCCAGCAGCTTAATAGCGGGGGGGCTTAATGAGCAGTTCTTC. As protein: CSSSLIAGGLNEQFF.

The J gene is TRBJ1-2, the V gene TRBV27; a possible D gene is TRBD1 (5 bases). CDR1 MNHEY and CDR2 SMNVEV come from the germline V gene (reference sequence). V was trimmed by 0 bases and J by 2 bases, leaving 10 bases between them. This CDR3 comprises 15 residues. CDR3 sequence reads: CASSLSGGENYGYTF. DNA of the CDR3: TGTGCCAGCAGTTTATCTGGGGGGGAGAACTATGGCTACACCTTC.

This clone came up a few times. The rearrangement links TRBV5-1 to TRBJ2-5, with D maybe TRBD2 (6 bases). CDR3 size: 15 residues. The V end lost 1 base, the J end lost 2 bases, and 12 bases lay between the germline ends. The germline V gene encodes CDR1 SGHRS and CDR2 YFSETQ. CDR3 DNA sequence: TGCGCCAGCAGCTTGCCGCGGGATGATCAAGAGACCCAGTACTTC. It yields the protein CASSLPRDDQETQYF.

This clone was detected only once. V usage is TRBV9 and J usage is TRBJ2-3; a weak D match, TRBD2 (6 bases). Trimming took off 1 base at V and 7 bases at J, with 10 bases between the two ends. This CDR3 spans 13 amino acids. Per germline, CDR1 SGDLS and CDR2 YYNGEE. The CDR3 sequence: CASSVSEGNTQYF. CDR3 nucleotides: TGTGCCAGCAGCGTATCGGAGGGTAATACGCAGTATTTT.

The chain carries TRBV5-1 and TRBJ1-4; weak D call: TRBD1 (6 bases). Germline V gene sequence: CDR1 SGHRS, CDR2 YFSETQ. The CDR3 is 15 residues long. Trimming stripped 5 bases from V and 8 bases from J, with 19 bases between. CDR3 in DNA: TGCGCCAGCAGTTACGGCGCAGGGGCTTGGGAAAAACTGTTTTTT. It translates to CASSYGAGAWEKLFF.

This clone was seen just once. This rearrangement joins TRBV6-6 to TRBJ1-5, with 7 positions matching TRBD1. Germline V gives CDR1 MNHNY, CDR2 SVGAGI (reference sequence). The V segment lost 5 bases and the J segment 4 bases; nucleotides outside the gene matches: 8. This CDR3 contains 15 residues. The DNA for the CDR3 is TGTGCCAGCAGTGACAGGGTTCCGGCAAATCAGCCCCAGCATTTT. Its translation is CASSDRVPANQPQHF.

For this clone: Germline is not matched at one junction end, which may reflect a read error. The rearrangement uses TRBV7-9 and TRBJ2-1; a weak D match, TRBD2 (5 bases). CDR1 is SEHNR, CDR2 FQNEAQ, per germline (reference sequence). The CDR3 runs to 12 residues. The chain's CDR3 is CSSGPINNEQFF. CDR3 DNA sequence: TGTTCCAGCGGTCCTATAAACAATGAGCAGTTCTTC.

The V gene is TRBV7-2, the J gene TRBJ2-5, with 9 bases lining up with TRBD1. Germline CDR1 is SGHTA and CDR2 is FQGNSA. The J segment lost 5 bases and the V segment lost 4 bases, leaving 8 bases of the junction unmatched. CDR3 size: 15 residues. Here the CDR3 reads CASSSGTGRRETQYF. The CDR3, as DNA: TGTGCCAGCAGCTCCGGGACAGGGCGGCGCGAGACCCAGTACTTC.

In its sample, this clone was seen a few times. CDR3 region: CASGLSQGGNQPQHF. DNA for the CDR3: TGTGCTAGTGGTTTGTCGCAGGGTGGCAATCAGCCCCAGCATTTT. V gene TRBV12-5 combines with J gene TRBJ1-5; tentative D call: TRBD1 (5 bases). The ends were cut back, 2 bases at V and 2 bases at J, with 10 bases in the middle. Germline V CDR1 and CDR2: LGHNT, FRNRAP. CDR3 length equals 15 residues. Full variable domain (outside the CDR3, taken from reference TRBV12-5 and TRBJ1-5): DARVTQTPRHKVTEMGQEVTMRCQPILGHNTVFWYRQTMMQGLELLAYFRNRAPLDDSGMPKDRFSAEMPDATLATLKIQPSEPRDSAVYFCASGLSQGGNQPQHFGDGTRLSIL.

The gene calls are TRBV2 and TRBJ1-2; possibly TRBD1 for D (5 bases). This CDR3 spans 15 amino acids. Germline V gene lookup returns CDR1 SNHLY and CDR2 FYNNEI. V was clipped by 1 base and J by 8 bases, with 17 bases between them. The CDR3 DNA reads TGTGCCAGCAGTGAAGGGGGCGAGAAGGGCTTGGGCTACACCTTC. This translates into CASSEGGEKGLGYTF.

This chain uses TRBV7-2 with TRBJ1-6; D is unclear. CDR3 length: 18 amino acids. Germline CDR1 reads SGHTA; CDR2 reads FQGNSA. Trimming removed 7 bases at V and 0 bases at J, with 19 bases between. CDR3 in amino acids: CASTPVASPSSYNSPLHF. CDR3 bases: TGTGCCAGCACCCCGGTAGCCTCACCCAGCTCCTATAATTCACCCCTCCACTTT. Looking up the rest from reference TRBV7-2 and TRBJ1-6 gives the full variable domain: GAGVSQSPSNKVTEKGKDVELRCDPISGHTALYWYRQSLGQGLEFLIYFQGNSAPDKSGLPSDRFSAERTGGSVSTLTIQRTQQEDSAVYLCASTPVASPSSYNSPLHFGNGTRLTVT.

The gene calls are TRBV28 and TRBJ1-1; D is ambiguous. Germline V CDR1 and CDR2: MDHEN, SYDVKM. V lost 4 bases, J lost 7 bases, and 16 bases lay in between. This CDR3 is built from 14 residues. As DNA, the CDR3 is TGTGCCAGCAGTTCACGGACTAAGAGAATTGAAGCTTTCTTT. It yields the protein CASSSRTKRIEAFF.

This clone was observed a few times. The chain is built from TRBV4-3 and TRBJ2-7; TRBD1 matches 10 bases. This CDR3 spans 15 amino acids. The germline V gene encodes CDR1 LGHNA and CDR2 YSLEER. The trim removed 3 bases at V and 4 bases at J, leaving 6 bases unmatched. Here the CDR3 DNA reads TGCGCCAGCAGCCATGAGGGACAGGGGCTTTACGAGCAGTACTTC. Translating gives CASSHEGQGLYEQYF.

This clone has just one count. The genes are TRBV11-3 and TRBJ2-1; 7 positions match TRBD2. The CDR3 is made up of 14 amino acids. Germline-derived CDR1 and CDR2 are SGHNT and YENEEA. V was clipped by 5 bases and J by 7 bases; unmatched bases: 8. In nucleotides, the CDR3 is TGTGCCAGCAGCGTTGCGGGGGTCTTGAATGAGCAGTTCTTC. Residues: CASSVAGVLNEQFF.

This clone was counted a few times. The chain joins TRBV5-4 to TRBJ2-2; no clear D gene. Germline V gene sequence: CDR1 SGHNT, CDR2 YYREEE (reference sequence). This CDR3 has 15 residues. V was pared by 4 bases and J by 0 bases, with 10 bases between. CDR3 DNA: TGTGCCAGCAGCCCCCCCCTTGCGAACACCGGGGAGCTGTTTTTT. It encodes CASSPPLANTGELFF.

The rearrangement links TRBV7-3 to TRBJ2-2; D not resolved. Trimming took 2 bases from V and 9 from J, leaving 10 bases between them. CDR1 is SGHTA and CDR2 is FQGTGA in the germline V gene. CDR3 length: 13 residues. The CDR3 nucleotides read TGTGCCAGCAGCTTAGTTCGAGAGCGGGAGCTGTTTTTT. Protein product: CASSLVRERELFF.

A note on this clone: Other nucleotide sequences in the sample specify the same CDR3. This chain links TRBV9 with TRBJ1-2, with a tentative D call TRBD1 (5 bases). The CDR3 sequence is 14 residues long. The germline V gene has CDR1 SGDLS and CDR2 YYNGEE. The V gene lost 3 bases and the J gene lost 2 bases, with 11 bases spanning the gap. The CDR3 region is CASSGTGVNYGYTF. The CDR3, as DNA: TGTGCCAGCAGCGGAACAGGAGTCAACTATGGCTACACCTTC.

The CDR3 here is CASSQDRSGIYEQYF. In DNA, the CDR3 is TGCGCCAGCAGCCAAGACAGGTCCGGAATTTACGAGCAGTACTTC. The rearrangement joins TRBV4-3 to TRBJ2-7, with D hard to call. Germline V CDR1 and CDR2: LGHNA, YSLEER. The CDR3 is made up of 15 amino acids. V was cut by 0 bases and J by 4 bases, with 13 bases left in between.

V and J are TRBV6-5 and TRBJ2-1; tentative D call: TRBD1 (5 bases). Germline CDR1 reads MNHEY; CDR2 reads SVGAGI. The CDR3 extends over 13 amino acids. The V end was cut by 0 bases, the J end by 13 bases, with 13 bases between. The DNA for the CDR3 is TGTGCCAGCAGTTACTCGGCGTCCAGGGAACAGTTCTTC. Protein sequence: CASSYSASREQFF.